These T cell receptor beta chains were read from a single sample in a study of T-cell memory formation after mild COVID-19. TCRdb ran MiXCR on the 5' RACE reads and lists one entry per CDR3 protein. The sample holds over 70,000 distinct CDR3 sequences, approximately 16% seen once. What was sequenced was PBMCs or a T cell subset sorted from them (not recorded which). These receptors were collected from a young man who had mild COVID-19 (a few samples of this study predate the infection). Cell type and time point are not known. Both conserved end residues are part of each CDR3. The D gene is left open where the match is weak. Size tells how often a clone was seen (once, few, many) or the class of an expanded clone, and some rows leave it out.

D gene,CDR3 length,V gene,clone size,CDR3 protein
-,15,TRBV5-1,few,CASSELGREQETQYF
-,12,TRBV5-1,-,CASSLDLQPQHF
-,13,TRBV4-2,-,CASSVRENTEAFF
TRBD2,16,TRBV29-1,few,CSVEPIAGGFTTAQYF
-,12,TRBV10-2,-,CASSESRRWAFF
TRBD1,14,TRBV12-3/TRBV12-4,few,CASTQTGGSTEAFF
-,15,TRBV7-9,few,CASSLGAAAVDTQYF
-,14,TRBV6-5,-,CASSSPRGYYGYTF
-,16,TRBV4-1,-,CASSQVGGQIVYEQYF
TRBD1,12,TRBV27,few,CASSVTGEEQYF
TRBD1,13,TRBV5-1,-,CASSTGQGYEQYF
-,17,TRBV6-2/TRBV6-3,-,CASSLRGPVSYTDTQYF
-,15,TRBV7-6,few,CASSLEAGDNQPQHF